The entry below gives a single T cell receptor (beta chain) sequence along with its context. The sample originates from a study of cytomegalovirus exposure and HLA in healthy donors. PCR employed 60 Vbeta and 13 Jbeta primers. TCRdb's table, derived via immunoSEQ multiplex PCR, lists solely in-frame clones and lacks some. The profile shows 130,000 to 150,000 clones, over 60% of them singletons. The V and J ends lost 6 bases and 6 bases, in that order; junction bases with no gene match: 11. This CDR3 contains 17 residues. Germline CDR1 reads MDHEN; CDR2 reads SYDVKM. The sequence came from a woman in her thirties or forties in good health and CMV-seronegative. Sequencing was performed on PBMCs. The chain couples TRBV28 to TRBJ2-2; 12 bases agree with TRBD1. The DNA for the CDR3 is TGTGCCAGCAGACGCCCTCCGGGACAGGGGGCAGCCGGGGAGCTGTTTTTT. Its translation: CASRRPPGQGAAGELFF.